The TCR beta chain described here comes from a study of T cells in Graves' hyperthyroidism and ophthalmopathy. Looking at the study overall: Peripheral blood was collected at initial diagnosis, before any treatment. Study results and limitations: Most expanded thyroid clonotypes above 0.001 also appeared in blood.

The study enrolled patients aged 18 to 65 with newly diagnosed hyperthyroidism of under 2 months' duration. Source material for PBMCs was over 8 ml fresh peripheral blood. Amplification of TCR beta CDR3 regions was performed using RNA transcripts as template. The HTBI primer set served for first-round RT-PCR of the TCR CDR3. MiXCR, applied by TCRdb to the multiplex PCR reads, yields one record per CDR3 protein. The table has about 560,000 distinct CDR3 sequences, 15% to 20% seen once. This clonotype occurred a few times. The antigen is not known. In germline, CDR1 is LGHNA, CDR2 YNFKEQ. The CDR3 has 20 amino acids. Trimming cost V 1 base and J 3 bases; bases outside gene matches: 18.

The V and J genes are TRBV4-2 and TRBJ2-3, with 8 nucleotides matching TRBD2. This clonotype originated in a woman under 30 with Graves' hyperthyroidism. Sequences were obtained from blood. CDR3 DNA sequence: TGTGCCAGCAGCCAAGCCCCATCTGGTCTCGCGGGGGGTGGAACAGATACGCAGTATTTT. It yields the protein CASSQAPSGLAGGGTDTQYF.